A selection of T cell receptor beta chains follows, all from one sample in a study of human T cells and chemical hapten exposure. Using its own MiXCR run on the RACE reads, TCRdb lists one record per CDR3 protein. Found here are 300,000 to 450,000 distinct CDR3 sequences, around 5.5% of them singletons; the top ten hold about 8.7%. Sequenced here: whole blood, sampled in connection with sensitization to the hapten diphenylcyclopropenone (DPC). The receptors were sampled from a woman aged 18-29 years with alopecia areata. Some clones in this sample may be carry-over from other donors' samples. CDR3s include the opening cysteine and the closing phenylalanine or tryptophan. Each record gives: D gene, clone size, V gene, J gene, CDR3 protein, CDR3 DNA. A D gene is named only where the DNA matches it firmly. Clone size is shown for a subset of rows, as once, few, many or a class of expanded clone.

>TRBD1|-|TRBV2|TRBJ2-1
CASRDRGRGEQFF
TGTGCCAGCCGGGACAGGGGGCGAGGGGAGCAGTTCTTC
>TRBD2|-|TRBV20-1|TRBJ2-1
CSARVPWEGEQFF
TGCAGTGCTAGAGTGCCCTGGGAGGGTGAGCAGTTCTTC
>-|many|TRBV11-3|TRBJ2-6
CASSRGTTKPGANVLTF
TGTGCCAGCAGTCGGGGCACGACAAAACCTGGGGCCAACGTCCTGACTTTC
>-|few|TRBV20-1|TRBJ2-3
CSASSGIRDTQYF
TGCAGTGCTAGCTCTGGGATTCGGGATACGCAGTATTTT
>-|many|TRBV6-5|TRBJ1-2
CASSYSNPFSGRPANYGYTF
TGTGCCAGCAGTTACTCGAATCCCTTTTCAGGTCGACCGGCAAACTATGGCTACACCTTC
>-|few|TRBV20-1|TRBJ1-1
CSAIWAYGGTEAFF
TGCAGTGCTATTTGGGCTTACGGGGGCACTGAAGCTTTCTTT
>TRBD1|few|TRBV24-1|TRBJ2-2
CATSDQGQRSNTGELFF
TGTGCCACCAGTGACCAGGGACAGAGATCGAACACCGGGGAGCTGTTTTTT
>TRBD1|-|TRBV5-1|TRBJ2-7
CASATGTGSYEQYF
TGCGCCAGCGCCACCGGGACAGGGTCCTACGAGCAGTACTTC
>TRBD1|few|TRBV20-1|TRBJ1-5
CSASIGTGSQPQHF
TGCAGTGCTAGTATCGGGACAGGGAGCCAGCCCCAGCATTTT
>-|few|TRBV19|TRBJ1-2
CASTAGLAYGYTF
TGTGCCAGTACGGCCGGTCTCGCATATGGCTACACCTTC
>TRBD2|many|TRBV10-3|TRBJ2-1
CAISEFERGRNEQFF
TGTGCCATCAGTGAGTTCGAGCGGGGGCGGAATGAGCAGTTCTTC
>-|many|TRBV20-1|TRBJ2-3
CSAPFGQAITDTQYF
TGCAGTGCCCCTTTCGGCCAGGCGATCACAGATACGCAGTATTTT
>TRBD1|many|TRBV5-1|TRBJ2-1
CASSLGQGAGDEQFF
TGCGCCAGCAGCTTGGGGCAGGGGGCTGGAGATGAGCAGTTCTTC
>-|few|TRBV4-3|TRBJ1-3
CASSQDLGELSGNTIYF
TGCGCCAGCAGCCAAGATCTTGGAGAACTCTCTGGAAACACCATATATTTT
>TRBD1|many|TRBV5-6|TRBJ1-6
CASSLDGTGVRSPLHF
TGTGCCAGCAGCTTGGACGGGACAGGGGTTCGTTCACCCCTCCACTTT
>-|many|TRBV6-5|TRBJ1-2
CASSPGGSGTFNGYTF
TGTGCCAGCAGCCCCGGAGGGTCCGGGACATTCAATGGCTACACCTTC
>-|-|TRBV20-1|TRBJ2-2
CSARQEVNTGELFF
TGCAGTGCTAGACAGGAGGTGAACACCGGGGAGCTGTTTTTT
>TRBD1|-|TRBV4-2|TRBJ2-3
CASRTQGVDTQYF
TGTGCCAGCAGGACACAGGGGGTCGATACGCAGTATTTT
>-|many|TRBV20-1|TRBJ2-5
CSSSGVNEETQYF
TGCAGTTCATCCGGGGTGAACGAAGAGACCCAGTACTTC
>-|few|TRBV20-1|TRBJ1-5
CSAGINTAYQPQHF
TGCAGTGCTGGGATTAATACAGCGTATCAGCCCCAGCATTTT
>TRBD1|few|TRBV6-1|TRBJ2-7
CASSQQWGQRYEQYF
TGTGCCAGCAGTCAACAATGGGGACAGCGGTACGAGCAGTACTTC
>-|many|TRBV7-2|TRBJ2-1
CASSPQLGLGDEQFF
TGTGCCAGCAGCCCTCAACTGGGCCTGGGGGATGAGCAGTTCTTC
>TRBD1|-|TRBV10-3|TRBJ1-5
CAISFDRGNQPQHF
TGTGCCATCAGTTTTGACAGGGGCAATCAGCCCCAGCATTTT
>-|-|TRBV7-2|TRBJ1-1
CASSFYGAYTEAFF
TGTGCCAGCAGCTTTTACGGCGCCTACACTGAAGCTTTCTTT
>-|-|TRBV18|TRBJ1-2
CASSPQRQSNYGYTF
TGTGCCAGCTCACCACAAAGGCAATCTAACTATGGCTACACCTTC
>-|-|TRBV6-6|TRBJ1-2
CASSFESNYGYTF
TGTGCCAGCAGTTTCGAGTCTAACTATGGCTACACCTTC
>TRBD2|-|TRBV11-2|TRBJ2-3
CASSSGLPPGTQYF
TGTGCCAGCAGCTCGGGACTACCGCCCGGTACGCAGTATTTT
>TRBD2|many|TRBV3-1|TRBJ2-5
CASSQDGAGGVQETQYF
TGTGCCAGCAGCCAAGACGGGGCGGGGGGCGTACAAGAGACCCAGTACTTC
>TRBD2|-|TRBV20-1|TRBJ2-5
CSANSASGGAFGETQYF
TGCAGTGCTAACTCAGCTAGCGGGGGGGCGTTTGGAGAGACCCAGTACTTC
>TRBD1|many|TRBV4-1|TRBJ2-5
CASSQDGTEQETQYF
TGCGCCAGCAGCCAAGATGGGACAGAGCAAGAGACCCAGTACTTC
>-|few|TRBV3-1|TRBJ1-4
CASSQDWAATNEKLFF
TGTGCCAGCAGCCAAGATTGGGCGGCAACTAATGAAAAACTGTTTTTT
>-|-|TRBV15|TRBJ1-4
CATSREIATNEKLFF
TGTGCCACCAGCAGGGAAATCGCAACTAATGAAAAACTGTTTTTT
>-|many|TRBV6-2/TRBV6-3|TRBJ2-3
CASRGSSTDTQYF
TGTGCCAGCCGGGGGAGCAGCACAGATACGCAGTATTTT
>-|few|TRBV28|TRBJ1-6
CASSLRGFLSPLHF
TGTGCCAGCAGTTTACGAGGGTTCCTTTCACCCCTCCACTTT
>TRBD2|few|TRBV20-1|TRBJ2-3
CSARSPGTSGDTDTQYF
TGCAGTGCTAGATCCCCCGGGACTAGCGGGGACACAGATACGCAGTATTTT
>-|few|TRBV7-6|TRBJ2-5
CASSFFSALGKETQYF
TGTGCCAGCAGCTTTTTTTCCGCGCTCGGGAAAGAGACCCAGTACTTC